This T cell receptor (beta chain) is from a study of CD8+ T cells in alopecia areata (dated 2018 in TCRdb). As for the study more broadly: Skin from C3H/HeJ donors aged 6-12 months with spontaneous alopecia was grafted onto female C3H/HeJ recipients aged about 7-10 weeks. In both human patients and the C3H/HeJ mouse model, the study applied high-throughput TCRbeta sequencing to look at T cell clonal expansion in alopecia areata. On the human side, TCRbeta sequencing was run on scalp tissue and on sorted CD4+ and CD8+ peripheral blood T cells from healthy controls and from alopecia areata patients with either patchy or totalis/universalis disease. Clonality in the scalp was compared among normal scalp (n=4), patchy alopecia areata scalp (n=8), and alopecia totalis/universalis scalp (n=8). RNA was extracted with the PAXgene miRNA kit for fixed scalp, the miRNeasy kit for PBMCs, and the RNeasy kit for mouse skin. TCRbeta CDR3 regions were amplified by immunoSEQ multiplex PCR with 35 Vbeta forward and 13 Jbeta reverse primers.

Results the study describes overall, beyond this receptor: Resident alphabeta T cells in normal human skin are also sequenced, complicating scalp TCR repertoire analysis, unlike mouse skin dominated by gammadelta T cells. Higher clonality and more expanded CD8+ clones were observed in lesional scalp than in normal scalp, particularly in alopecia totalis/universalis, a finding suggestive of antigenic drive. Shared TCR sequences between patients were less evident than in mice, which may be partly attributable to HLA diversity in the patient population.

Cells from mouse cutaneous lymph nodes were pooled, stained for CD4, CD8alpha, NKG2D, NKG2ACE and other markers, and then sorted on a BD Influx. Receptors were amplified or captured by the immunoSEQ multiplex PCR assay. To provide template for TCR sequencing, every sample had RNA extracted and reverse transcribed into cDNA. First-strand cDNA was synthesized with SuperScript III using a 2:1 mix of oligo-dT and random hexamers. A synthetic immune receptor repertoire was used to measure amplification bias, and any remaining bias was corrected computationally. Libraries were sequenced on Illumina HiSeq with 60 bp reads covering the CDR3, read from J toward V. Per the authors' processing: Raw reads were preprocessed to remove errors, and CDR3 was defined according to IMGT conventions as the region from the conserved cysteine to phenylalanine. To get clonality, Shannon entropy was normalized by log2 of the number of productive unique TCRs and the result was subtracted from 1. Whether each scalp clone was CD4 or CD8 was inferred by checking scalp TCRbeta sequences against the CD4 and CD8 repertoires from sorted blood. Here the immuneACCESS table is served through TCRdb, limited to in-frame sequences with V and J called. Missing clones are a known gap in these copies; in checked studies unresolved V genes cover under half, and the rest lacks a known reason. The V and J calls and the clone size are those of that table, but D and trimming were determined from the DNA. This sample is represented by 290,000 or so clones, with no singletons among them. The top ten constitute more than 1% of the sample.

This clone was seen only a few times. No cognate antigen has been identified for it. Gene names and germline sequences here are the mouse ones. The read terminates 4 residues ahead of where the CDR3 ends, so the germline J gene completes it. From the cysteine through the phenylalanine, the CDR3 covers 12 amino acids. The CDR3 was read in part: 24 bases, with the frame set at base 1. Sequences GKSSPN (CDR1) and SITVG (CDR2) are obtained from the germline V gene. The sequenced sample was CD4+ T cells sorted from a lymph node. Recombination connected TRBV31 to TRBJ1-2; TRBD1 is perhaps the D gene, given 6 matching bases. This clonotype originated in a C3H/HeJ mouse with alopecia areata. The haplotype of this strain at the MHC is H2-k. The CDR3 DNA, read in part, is TGTGCCTGGAGCGCTCAGGGGTCC. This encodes CAWSAQGS. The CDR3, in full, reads CAWSAQGSDYTF.